This entry lists 6 T cell receptor beta chains sequenced from one sample in a study of CD8+ T cells in alopecia areata. Extracted from the samples, RNA was reverse transcribed into cDNA to serve as the sequencing template. TCRdb's table, derived via immunoSEQ multiplex PCR, lists solely in-frame clones and lacks some. The sample includes 160,000 or so clones, less than 75% seen only once; the top ten take around 10%. The starting material was CD8+ T cells sorted from blood, obtained at week 0. These receptors were collected from a human donor with alopecia areata.

A single count supports this clone. The J gene is TRBJ2-7, the V gene TRBV4-1, with D perhaps TRBD1 or TRBD2 (5 bases each). Deletions cut 3 bases from V and 3 bases from J, with 12 bases between. The germline gives CDR1 MGHRA, CDR2 YSYEKL. The CDR3 covers 14 residues. CDR3 sequence: CASSQGVAVYEQYF. CDR3 sequence (DNA): TGCGCCAGCAGCCAGGGGGTGGCAGTCTACGAGCAGTACTTC.

The CDR3 DNA sequence: TGCGCCAGCAGCCATTCTTCCAGGGGGAATACCTACGAGCAGTACTTC. This encodes CASSHSSRGNTYEQYF. The chain links TRBV5-1 to TRBJ2-7, with 7 positions matching TRBD1. This CDR3 region has 16 residues. Germline V CDR1 and CDR2: SGHRS, YFSETQ. V shed 4 bases, J shed 2 bases, and the junction held 12 bases outside the gene matches. The entire variable domain, with the rest obtained from reference TRBV5-1 and TRBJ2-7, is as follows: KAGVTQTPRYLIKTRGQQVTLSCSPISGHRSVSWYQQTPGQGLQFLFEYFSETQRNKGNFPGRFSGRQFSNSRSEMNVSTLELGDSALYLCASSHSSRGNTYEQYFGPGTRLTVT.

The chain links TRBV7-9 to TRBJ1-2, with 8 bases that match TRBD1. CDR1 is SEHNR, CDR2 FQNEAQ, per germline (reference sequence). With 1 base clipped from V and 0 bases from J, the junction kept 7 bases outside the gene matches. The CDR3 consists of 17 residues. For the CDR3, the DNA is TGTGCCAGCAGCTTAGGGACAGGGTCCCCGTCTAACTATGGCTACACCTTC. As protein: CASSLGTGSPSNYGYTF.

V usage is TRBV2 and J usage is TRBJ2-2; 7 positions match TRBD2. J lost 2 bases, V lost 7 bases, and 4 bases had no gene match. The CDR3 runs to 14 residues. Germline V gene sequence: CDR1 SNHLY, CDR2 FYNNEI. In DNA form, the CDR3 reads TGTGCCAGCATTGGGACTACCAACACCGGGGAGCTGTTTTTT. It specifies CASIGTTNTGELFF. The full variable domain, completed using reference TRBV2 and TRBJ2-2, is EPEVTQTPSHQVTQMGQEVILRCVPISNHLYFYWYRQILGQKVEFLVSFYNNEISEKSEIFDDQFSVERPDGSNFTLKIRSTKLEDSAMYFCASIGTTNTGELFFGEGSRLTVL.

This clone was observed a few times. This chain uses TRBV30 with TRBJ1-5, with TRBD1 matching 8 bases. The J segment lost 5 bases and the V segment lost 2 bases, leaving 5 bases of the junction unmatched. The CDR3 totals 14 residues. Germline V CDR1 and CDR2: GTSNPN, SVGIG (reference sequence). The CDR3 protein is CAWSIGQGHQPQHF. CDR3 DNA: TGTGCCTGGAGTATAGGACAGGGACATCAGCCCCAGCATTTT.

J is TRBJ2-7 and V is TRBV13; D perhaps matches TRBD2 (6 bases). Per germline, CDR1 PRHDT and CDR2 FYEKMQ (reference sequence). Deletions cut 4 bases from V and 2 bases from J, with 6 bases between. The CDR3 runs 12 residues. CDR3 DNA sequence: TGTGCCAGCAGCTCGGGGGCCTACGAGCAGTACTTC. Protein: CASSSGAYEQYF.